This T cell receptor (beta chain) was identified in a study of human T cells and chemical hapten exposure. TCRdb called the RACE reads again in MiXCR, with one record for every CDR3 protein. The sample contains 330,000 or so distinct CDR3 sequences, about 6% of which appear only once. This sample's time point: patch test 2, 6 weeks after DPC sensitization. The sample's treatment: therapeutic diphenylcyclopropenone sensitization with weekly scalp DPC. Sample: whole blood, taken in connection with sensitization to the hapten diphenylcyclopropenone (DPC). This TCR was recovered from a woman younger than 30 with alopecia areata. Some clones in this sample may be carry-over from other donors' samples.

The CDR3 DNA is TGTGCCAGTATACCCGGGGGGTACTACGAGCAGTACTTC. Its translation is CASIPGGYYEQYF. This chain connects TRBV6-1 to TRBJ2-7; 7 bases fit TRBD2. The CDR3 extends over 13 amino acids. Trimming cost V 9 bases and J 3 bases; bases outside gene matches: 8. Germline CDR1 is MNHNS and CDR2 is SASEGT.